The entry that follows covers one T cell receptor beta chain sequence. This specimen belongs to a study of blood T cell repertoires in COVID-19. On the study more broadly: Researchers got acute and convalescent COVID-19 samples from the United States, Italy and Spain.

The data were produced by immunoSEQ multiplex PCR, yet TCRdb's version contains in-frame clones alone and is incomplete. Counted here are roughly 170,000 clones, more than 80% occurring once; the ten biggest clones make up roughly 6.8%. Germline V gives CDR1 SGHRS, CDR2 YFSETQ. The CDR3 covers 16 residues. Between the trimmed V and J ends, which lost 2 bases and 0 bases, there was a span of 14 bases. This TCR was recovered from a human donor in a cohort sampled during active COVID-19. Sequenced input: peripheral blood. This chain connects TRBV5-1 to TRBJ1-2; D is perhaps TRBD1 (5 bases). CDR3 sequence: CASSFGHGTTNYGYTF. The CDR3 DNA sequence: TGCGCCAGCAGCTTCGGACACGGTACCACTAACTATGGCTACACCTTC.